The text below deals with one T cell receptor (beta chain). This sample is part of a study of blood T cell repertoires in COVID-19. The protocol was immunoSEQ multiplex PCR, while the TCRdb copy is restricted to in-frame clones and leaves out a portion. The table shows about 74,000 clones, with 70% to 90% occurring only once. CDR3 length equals 13 residues. Germline V CDR1 and CDR2: GTSNPN, SVGIG (reference sequence). The V end was cut by 2 bases, the J end by 6 bases, with 11 bases between. This clonotype was sampled from a man between 65 and 85 years old with active or convalescent COVID-19. The gene calls are TRBV30 and TRBJ1-5; tentative D call: TRBD1 (5 bases). The sample consisted of peripheral blood. CDR3 nucleotides: TGTGCCTGGAGTACCAGGGAAGGTCAGCCCCAGCATTTT. It codes for CAWSTREGQPQHF.